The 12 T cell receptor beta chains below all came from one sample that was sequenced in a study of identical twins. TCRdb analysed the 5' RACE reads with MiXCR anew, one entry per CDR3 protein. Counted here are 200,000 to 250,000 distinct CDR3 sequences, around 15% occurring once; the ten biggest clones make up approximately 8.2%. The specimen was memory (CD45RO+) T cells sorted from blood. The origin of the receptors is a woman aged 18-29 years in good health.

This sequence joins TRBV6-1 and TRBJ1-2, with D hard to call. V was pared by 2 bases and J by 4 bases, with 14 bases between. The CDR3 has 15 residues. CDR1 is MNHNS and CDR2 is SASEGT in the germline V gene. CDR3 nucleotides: TGTGCCAGCAGTGAAAGCGGTGGTGTAGGCTATGGCTACACCTTC. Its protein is CASSESGGVGYGYTF.

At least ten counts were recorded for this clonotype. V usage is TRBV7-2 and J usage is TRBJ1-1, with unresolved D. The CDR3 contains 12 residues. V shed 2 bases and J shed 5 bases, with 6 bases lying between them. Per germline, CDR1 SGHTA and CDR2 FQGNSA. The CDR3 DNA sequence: TGTGCCAGCAGCTTACCGGGGACTGAAGCTTTCTTT. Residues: CASSLPGTEAFF.

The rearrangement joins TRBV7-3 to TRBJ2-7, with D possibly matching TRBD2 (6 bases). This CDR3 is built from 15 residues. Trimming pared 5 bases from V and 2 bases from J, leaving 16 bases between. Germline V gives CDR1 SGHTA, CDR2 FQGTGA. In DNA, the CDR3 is TGTGCCAGCAGCCCCCAGGGAGGCAGGACCTACGAGCAGTACTTC. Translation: CASSPQGGRTYEQYF.

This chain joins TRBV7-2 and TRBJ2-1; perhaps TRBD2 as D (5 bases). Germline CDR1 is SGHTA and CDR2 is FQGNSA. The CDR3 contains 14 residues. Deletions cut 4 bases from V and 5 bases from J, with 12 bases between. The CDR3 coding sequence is TGTGCCAGCAGCTACCGGACTGGGGACAATGAGCAGTTCTTC. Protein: CASSYRTGDNEQFF.

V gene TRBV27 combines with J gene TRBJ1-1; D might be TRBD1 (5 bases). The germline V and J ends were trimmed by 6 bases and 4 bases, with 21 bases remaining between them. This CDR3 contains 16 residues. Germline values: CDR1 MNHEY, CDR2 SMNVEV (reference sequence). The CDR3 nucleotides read TGTGCCAGCAGCCCACTATATGGAAGGGGAGGCACTGAAGCTTTCTTT. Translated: CASSPLYGRGGTEAFF.

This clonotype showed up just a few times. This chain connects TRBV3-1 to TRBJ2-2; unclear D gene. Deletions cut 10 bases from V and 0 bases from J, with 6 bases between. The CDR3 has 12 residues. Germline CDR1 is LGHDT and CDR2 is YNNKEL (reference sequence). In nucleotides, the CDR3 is TGTGCCATCGGCACGAACACCGGGGAGCTGTTTTTT. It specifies CAIGTNTGELFF.

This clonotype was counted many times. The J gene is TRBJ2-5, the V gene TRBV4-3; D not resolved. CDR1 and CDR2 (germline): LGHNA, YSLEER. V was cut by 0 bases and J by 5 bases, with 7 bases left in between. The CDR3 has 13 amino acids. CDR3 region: CASSQDYGETQYF. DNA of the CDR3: TGCGCCAGCAGCCAAGATTATGGGGAGACCCAGTACTTC.

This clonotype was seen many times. CDR3 DNA: TGCGCCAGCAGCGGGGGACAGCCCCGGGCCCAGTTCTTC. Protein sequence: CASSGGQPRAQFF. This chain connects TRBV5-1 to TRBJ2-1; 7 nucleotides agree with TRBD1. Per the germline V gene, CDR1 is SGHRS and CDR2 is YFSETQ. The CDR3 has 13 amino acids. Trimming removed 4 bases from V and 13 bases from J; junction bases left unmatched: 11.

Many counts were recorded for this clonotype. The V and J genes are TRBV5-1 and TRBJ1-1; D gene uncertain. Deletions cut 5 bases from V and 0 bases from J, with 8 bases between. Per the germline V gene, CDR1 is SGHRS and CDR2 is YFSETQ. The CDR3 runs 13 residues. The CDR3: CASSRELNTEAFF. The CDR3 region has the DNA TGCGCCAGCAGTCGGGAGTTGAACACTGAAGCTTTCTTT.

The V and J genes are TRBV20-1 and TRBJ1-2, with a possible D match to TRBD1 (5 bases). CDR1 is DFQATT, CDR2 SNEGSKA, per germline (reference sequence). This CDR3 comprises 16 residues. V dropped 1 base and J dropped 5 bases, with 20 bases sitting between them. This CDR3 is CSARGGTGETSYGYTF. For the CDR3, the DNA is TGCAGTGCTAGAGGGGGAACAGGAGAAACCTCTTATGGCTACACCTTC.

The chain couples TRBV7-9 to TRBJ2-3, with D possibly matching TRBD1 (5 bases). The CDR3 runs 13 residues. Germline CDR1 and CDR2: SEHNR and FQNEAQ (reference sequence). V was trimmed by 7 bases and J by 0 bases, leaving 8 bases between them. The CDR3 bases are TGTGCCAGCACCTACAGGAGCACAGATACGCAGTATTTT. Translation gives CASTYRSTDTQYF.

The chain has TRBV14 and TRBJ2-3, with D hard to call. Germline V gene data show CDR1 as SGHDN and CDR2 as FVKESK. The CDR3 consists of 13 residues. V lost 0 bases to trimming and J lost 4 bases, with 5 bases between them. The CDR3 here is CASSQDRPDTQYF. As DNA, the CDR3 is TGTGCCAGCAGCCAAGATAGGCCAGATACGCAGTATTTT.